This T cell receptor beta chain originates from a study of early T cells in non-severe SARS-CoV-2 infection. Unique molecular identifiers were attached to individual cDNA molecules. TCRdb called the 5' RACE reads again in MiXCR, with one record for every CDR3 protein. Found here are 50,000 to 85,000 distinct CDR3 sequences, roughly 9.1% of them singletons; the top ten hold 3.2%. The CDR3 runs to 14 residues. Germline lookup yields CDR1 SGHTA and CDR2 FQGNSA. V lost 5 bases and J 5 bases, leaving 15 bases between the germline ends. The rearrangement uses TRBV7-2 and TRBJ1-2; the D gene is possibly TRBD1 (5 bases). The receptor comes from an adult who was a healthcare worker with PCR-confirmed SARS-CoV-2 infection or an uninfected control (not recorded which). Sample: whole blood. CDR3 DNA sequence: TGTGCCAGCAGCGTAGGGGATCCTTCTTATGGCTACACCTTC. This translates into CASSVGDPSYGYTF.